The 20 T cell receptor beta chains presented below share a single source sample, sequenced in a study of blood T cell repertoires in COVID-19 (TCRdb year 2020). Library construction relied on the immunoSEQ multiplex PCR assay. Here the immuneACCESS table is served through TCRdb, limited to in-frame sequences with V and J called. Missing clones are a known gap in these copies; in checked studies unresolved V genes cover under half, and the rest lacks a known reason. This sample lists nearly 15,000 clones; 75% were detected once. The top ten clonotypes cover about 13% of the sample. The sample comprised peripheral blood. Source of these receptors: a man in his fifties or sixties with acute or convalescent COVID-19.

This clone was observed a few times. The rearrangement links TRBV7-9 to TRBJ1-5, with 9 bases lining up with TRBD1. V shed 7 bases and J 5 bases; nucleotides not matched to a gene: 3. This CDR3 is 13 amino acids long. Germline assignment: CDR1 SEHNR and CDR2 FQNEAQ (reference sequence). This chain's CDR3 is CASTRDRDQPQHF. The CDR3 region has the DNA TGTGCCAGCACCCGGGACAGGGATCAGCCCCAGCATTTT.

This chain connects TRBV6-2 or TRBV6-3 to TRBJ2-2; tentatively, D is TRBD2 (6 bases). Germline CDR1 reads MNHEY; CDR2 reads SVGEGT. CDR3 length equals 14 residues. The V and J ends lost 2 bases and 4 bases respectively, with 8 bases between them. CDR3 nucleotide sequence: TGTGCCAGCAGTTACGGGGGAGGCACCGGGGAGCTGTTTTTT. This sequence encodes CASSYGGGTGELFF.

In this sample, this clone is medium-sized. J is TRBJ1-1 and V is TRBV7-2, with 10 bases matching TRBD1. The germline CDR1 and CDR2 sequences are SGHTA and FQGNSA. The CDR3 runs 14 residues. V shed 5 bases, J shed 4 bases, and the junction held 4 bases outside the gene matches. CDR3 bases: TGTGCCAGCAGCCAGGACAGGGGGGGCACTGAAGCTTTCTTT. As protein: CASSQDRGGTEAFF. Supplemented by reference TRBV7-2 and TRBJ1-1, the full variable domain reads GAGVSQSPSNKVTEKGKDVELRCDPISGHTALYWYRQSLGQGLEFLIYFQGNSAPDKSGLPSDRFSAERTGGSVSTLTIQRTQQEDSAVYLCASSQDRGGTEAFFGQGTRLTVV.

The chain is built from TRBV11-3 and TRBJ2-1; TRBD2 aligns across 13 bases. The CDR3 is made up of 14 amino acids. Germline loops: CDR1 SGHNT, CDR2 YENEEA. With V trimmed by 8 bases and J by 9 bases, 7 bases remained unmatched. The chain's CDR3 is CASSTSGRDIEQFF. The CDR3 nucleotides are TGTGCCAGCTCTACTAGCGGGAGGGACATTGAGCAGTTCTTC.

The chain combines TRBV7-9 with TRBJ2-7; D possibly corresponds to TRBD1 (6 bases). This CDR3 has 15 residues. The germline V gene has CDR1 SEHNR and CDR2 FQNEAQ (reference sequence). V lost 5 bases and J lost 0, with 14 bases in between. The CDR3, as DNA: TGTGCCAGCAGCGAGCGGACAGAAGACTCCTACGAGCAGTACTTC. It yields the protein CASSERTEDSYEQYF.

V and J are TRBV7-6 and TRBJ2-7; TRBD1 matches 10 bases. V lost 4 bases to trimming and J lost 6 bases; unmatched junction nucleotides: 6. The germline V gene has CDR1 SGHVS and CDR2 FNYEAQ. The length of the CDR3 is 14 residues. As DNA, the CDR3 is TGTGCCAGCAGCTCTCCGGGACAGGGGTTCGAGCAGTACTTC. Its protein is CASSSPGQGFEQYF.

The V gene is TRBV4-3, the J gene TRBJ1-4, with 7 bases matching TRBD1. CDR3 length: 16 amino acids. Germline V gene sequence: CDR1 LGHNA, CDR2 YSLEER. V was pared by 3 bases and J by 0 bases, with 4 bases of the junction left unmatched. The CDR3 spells CASSQGDRATNEKLFF. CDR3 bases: TGCGCCAGCAGCCAGGGCGACAGGGCAACTAATGAAAAACTGTTTTTT.

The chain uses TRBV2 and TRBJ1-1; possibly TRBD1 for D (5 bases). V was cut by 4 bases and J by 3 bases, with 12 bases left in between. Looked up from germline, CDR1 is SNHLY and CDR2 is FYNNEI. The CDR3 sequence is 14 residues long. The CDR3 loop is CASSGWGIYTEAFF. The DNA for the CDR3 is TGTGCCAGCAGTGGATGGGGCATCTACACTGAAGCTTTCTTT. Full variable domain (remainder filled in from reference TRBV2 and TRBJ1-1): EPEVTQTPSHQVTQMGQEVILRCVPISNHLYFYWYRQILGQKVEFLVSFYNNEISEKSEIFDDQFSVERPDGSNFTLKIRSTKLEDSAMYFCASSGWGIYTEAFFGQGTRLTVV.

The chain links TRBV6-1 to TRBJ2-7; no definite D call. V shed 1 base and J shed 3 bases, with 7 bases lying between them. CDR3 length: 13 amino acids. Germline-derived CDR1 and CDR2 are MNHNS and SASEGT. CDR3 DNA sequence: TGTGCCAGCAGTGAAGGAGTATACTACGAGCAGTACTTC. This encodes CASSEGVYYEQYF.

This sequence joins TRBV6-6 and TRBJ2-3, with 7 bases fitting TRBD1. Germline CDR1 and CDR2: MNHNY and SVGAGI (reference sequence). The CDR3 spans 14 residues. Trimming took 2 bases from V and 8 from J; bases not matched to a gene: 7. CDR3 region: CASSYPRQGPTQYF. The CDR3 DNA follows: TGTGCCAGCAGTTACCCCAGACAGGGACCTACGCAGTATTTT.

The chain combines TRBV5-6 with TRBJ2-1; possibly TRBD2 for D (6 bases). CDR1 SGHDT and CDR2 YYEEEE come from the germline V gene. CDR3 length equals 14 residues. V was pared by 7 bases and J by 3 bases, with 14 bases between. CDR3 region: CASGRAGNYNEQFF. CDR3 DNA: TGTGCCAGCGGCCGCGCGGGGAACTACAATGAGCAGTTCTTC.

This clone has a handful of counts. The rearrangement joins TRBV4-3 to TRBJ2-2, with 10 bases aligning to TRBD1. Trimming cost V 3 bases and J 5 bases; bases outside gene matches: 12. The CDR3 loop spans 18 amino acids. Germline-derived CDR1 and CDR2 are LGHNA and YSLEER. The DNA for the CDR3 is TGCGCCAGCAGCCACGCCGGGACAGGGGCTTCGTGGACCGGGGAGCTGTTTTTT. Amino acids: CASSHAGTGASWTGELFF.

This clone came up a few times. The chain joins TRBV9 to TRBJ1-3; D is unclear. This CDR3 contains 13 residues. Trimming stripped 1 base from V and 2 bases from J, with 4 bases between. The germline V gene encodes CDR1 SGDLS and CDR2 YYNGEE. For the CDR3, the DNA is TGTGCCAGCAGCGTAACTCCTGGAAACACCATATATTTT. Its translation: CASSVTPGNTIYF.

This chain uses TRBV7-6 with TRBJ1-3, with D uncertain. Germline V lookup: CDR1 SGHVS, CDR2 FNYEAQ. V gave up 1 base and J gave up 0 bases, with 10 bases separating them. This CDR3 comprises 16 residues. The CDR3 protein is CASSLGAENSGNTIYF. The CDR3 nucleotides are TGTGCCAGCAGCTTAGGTGCAGAAAACTCTGGAAACACCATATATTTT.

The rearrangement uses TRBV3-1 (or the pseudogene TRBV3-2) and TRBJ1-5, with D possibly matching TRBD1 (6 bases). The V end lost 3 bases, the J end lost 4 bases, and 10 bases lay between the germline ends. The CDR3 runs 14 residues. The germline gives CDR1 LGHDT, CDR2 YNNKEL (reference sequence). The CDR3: CASSQVQGNQPQHF. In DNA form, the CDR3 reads TGTGCCAGCAGCCAGGTACAGGGAAATCAGCCCCAGCATTTT.

DNA for the CDR3: TGTGCCAGCAGCTCAACCGGGACTACATCCTACGAGCAGTACTTC. This encodes CASSSTGTTSYEQYF. The V and J genes are TRBV27 and TRBJ2-7, with 7 bases that match TRBD2. This CDR3 contains 15 residues. The V segment lost 6 bases and the J segment 1 base; nucleotides outside the gene matches: 9. Per the germline V gene, CDR1 is MNHEY and CDR2 is SMNVEV (reference sequence).

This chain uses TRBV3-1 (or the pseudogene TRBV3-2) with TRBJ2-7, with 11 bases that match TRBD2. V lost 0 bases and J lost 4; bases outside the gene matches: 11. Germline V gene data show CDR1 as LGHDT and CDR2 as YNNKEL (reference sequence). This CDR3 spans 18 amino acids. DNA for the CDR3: TGTGCCAGCAGCCAAGATCAAATTCTAGCGGGAGGACGGTACGAGCAGTACTTC. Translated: CASSQDQILAGGRYEQYF.

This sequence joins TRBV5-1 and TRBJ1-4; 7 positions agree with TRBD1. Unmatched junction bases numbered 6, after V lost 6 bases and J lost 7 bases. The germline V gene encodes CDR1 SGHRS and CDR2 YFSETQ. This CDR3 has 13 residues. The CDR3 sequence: CASTQTGSEKLFF. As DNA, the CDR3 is TGCGCCAGCACTCAGACAGGGAGTGAAAAACTGTTTTTT. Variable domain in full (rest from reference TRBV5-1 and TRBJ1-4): KAGVTQTPRYLIKTRGQQVTLSCSPISGHRSVSWYQQTPGQGLQFLFEYFSETQRNKGNFPGRFSGRQFSNSRSEMNVSTLELGDSALYLCASTQTGSEKLFFGSGTQLSVL.

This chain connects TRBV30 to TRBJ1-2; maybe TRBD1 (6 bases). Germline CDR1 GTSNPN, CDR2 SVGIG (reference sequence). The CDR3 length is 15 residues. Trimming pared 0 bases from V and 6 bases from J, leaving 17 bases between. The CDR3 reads CAWSVLRGALDGYTF. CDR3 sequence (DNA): TGTGCCTGGAGTGTACTTCGGGGGGCGCTCGATGGCTACACCTTC. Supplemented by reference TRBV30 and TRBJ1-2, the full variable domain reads SQTIHQWPATLVQPVGSPLSLECTVEGTSNPNLYWYRQAAGRGLQLLFYSVGIGQISSEVPQNLSASRPQDRQFILSSKKLLLSDSGFYLCAWSVLRGALDGYTFGSGTRLTVV.

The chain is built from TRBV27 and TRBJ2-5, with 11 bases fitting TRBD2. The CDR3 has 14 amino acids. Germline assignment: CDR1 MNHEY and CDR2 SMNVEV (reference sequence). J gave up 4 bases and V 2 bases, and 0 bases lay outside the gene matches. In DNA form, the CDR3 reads TGTGCCAGCAGTTTAGGACTAGCGGGAGAGACCCAGTACTTC. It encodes CASSLGLAGETQYF.